The clone carrying this TCR beta chain was seen ten or more times. Its antigen remains unidentified. V was clipped by 2 bases and J by 4 bases, with 11 bases between them. The CDR3 is made up of 14 amino acids. TCRdb redid the calling of the 5' RACE reads with MiXCR, one entry per CDR3 protein. The sample has about 50,000 distinct CDR3 sequences, 7.5% to 8% seen once. The data are from a study of spatial heterogeneity in lung cancer. For the study at large: Alpha-chain sequences were consistently detected less often than beta-chain sequences. An average of more than ten raw reads was observed per unique TCR and UMI combination.

Time point denoted: sample taken at primary tumor resection. Frozen PBMC, nontumor lung or tumor provided whole RNA, which was sequenced unsorted. 72 TRACERx patients with early, untreated non-small cell lung cancer donated samples. Study results and caveats: Ubiquitous expanded tumor TCRs were seen in blood more at resection than at follow-up.

The clonotype was recovered from a female donor with early-stage non-small cell lung cancer. J is TRBJ2-5 and V is TRBV12-3 or TRBV12-4; D might be TRBD1 (6 bases). The input for sequencing was PBMCs, taken at surgery. The CDR3: CASSLRQGRETQYF. As DNA, the CDR3 is TGTGCCAGCAGTTTACGGCAGGGGAGAGAGACCCAGTACTTC.